What follows is one T cell receptor beta chain and its context. In the naive CD8 group, cells lacked CD45RO and were positively selected for CCR7, so terminally differentiated effector memory CD45RA+ cells were left out. Sequencing used immunoSEQ multiplex PCR; TCRdb keeps in-frame clones, though not all of them. The table has roughly 2.1 million clones, approximately 94% seen once. This sample was included in a study of shared clonotypes between healthy human individuals. The CDR3 is 14 residues long. The trim removed 1 base at V and 3 bases at J, leaving 3 bases unmatched. Looked up from germline, CDR1 is SGHTA and CDR2 is FQGNSA.

This clonotype was sampled from a man between 18 and 29 years old in good health. Some clones in this sample may be carry-over from other donors' samples. The sample comprised naive CD8+ T cells from PBMCs. The rearrangement uses TRBV7-2 and TRBJ2-7; TRBD1 matches 7 bases. CDR3 protein: CASSLENRGYEQYF. CDR3 coding DNA: TGTGCCAGCAGCTTAGAAAACAGGGGCTACGAGCAGTACTTC.